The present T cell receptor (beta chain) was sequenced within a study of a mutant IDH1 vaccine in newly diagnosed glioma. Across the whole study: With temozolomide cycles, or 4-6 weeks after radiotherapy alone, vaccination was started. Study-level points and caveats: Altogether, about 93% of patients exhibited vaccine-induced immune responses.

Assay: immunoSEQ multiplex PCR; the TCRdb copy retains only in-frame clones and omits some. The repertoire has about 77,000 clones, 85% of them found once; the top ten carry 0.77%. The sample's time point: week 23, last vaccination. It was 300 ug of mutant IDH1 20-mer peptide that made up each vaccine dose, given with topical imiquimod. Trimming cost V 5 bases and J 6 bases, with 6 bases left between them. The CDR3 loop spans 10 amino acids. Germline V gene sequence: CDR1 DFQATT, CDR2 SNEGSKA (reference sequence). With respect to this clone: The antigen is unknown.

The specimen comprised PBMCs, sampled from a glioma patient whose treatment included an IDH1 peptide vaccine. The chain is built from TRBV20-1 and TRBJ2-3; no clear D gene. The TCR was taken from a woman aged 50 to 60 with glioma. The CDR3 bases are TGCAGTGCTCCCATCGATACGCAGTATTTT. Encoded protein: CSAPIDTQYF.